These 20 T cell receptor beta chains were sequenced from one sample in a study of blood T cell repertoires in COVID-19. The assay was immunoSEQ multiplex PCR, and TCRdb's table has in-frame clones only and misses some. The data contain roughly 220,000 clones, around 87% of them singletons. Sequencing input: PBMCs or T cells enriched from blood (not recorded which). All receptors derive from a man in his thirties or forties who had been exposed to COVID-19.

This sequence joins TRBV6-2 or TRBV6-3 and TRBJ2-5; D is possibly TRBD2 (6 bases). Germline-derived CDR1 and CDR2 are MNHEY and SVGEGT. The V and J ends lost 6 bases and 2 bases respectively, with 25 bases between them. This CDR3 is 18 amino acids long. The CDR3 DNA reads TGTGCCAGCAGCCGACACGGGTATATGCGGGGTGATCAAGAGACCCAGTACTTC. Protein product: CASSRHGYMRGDQETQYF.

This chain uses TRBV20-1 with TRBJ1-2, with 7 bases matching TRBD1. The V segment lost 3 bases and the J segment 4 bases; nucleotides outside the gene matches: 5. There are 13 residues in the CDR3. Germline V CDR1 and CDR2: DFQATT, SNEGSKA (reference sequence). In nucleotides, the CDR3 is TGCAGTGCTAGTGACAGGGTCGGCTATGGCTACACCTTC. Its translation is CSASDRVGYGYTF.

This clone was observed once. The V gene is TRBV28, the J gene TRBJ2-2; D might be TRBD2 (5 bases). Trimming took 6 bases from V and 6 from J, leaving 11 bases between them. There are 13 residues in the CDR3. Germline V gene lookup returns CDR1 MDHEN and CDR2 SYDVKM. CDR3 loop: CASRNTRAGELFF. CDR3 nucleotides: TGTGCCAGCAGAAATACGAGGGCCGGGGAGCTGTTTTTT. The variable domain in full, with the rest retrieved from reference TRBV28 and TRBJ2-2, is DVKVTQSSRYLVKRTGEKVFLECVQDMDHENMFWYRQDPGLGLRLIYFSYDVKMKEKGDIPEGYSVSREKKERFSLILESASTNQTSMYLCASRNTRAGELFFGEGSRLTVL.

The chain combines TRBV3-1 (or the pseudogene TRBV3-2) with TRBJ1-5, with unresolved D. Trimming removed 6 bases at V and 2 bases at J, with 11 bases between. The germline V gene has CDR1 LGHDT and CDR2 YNNKEL (reference sequence). The CDR3 length is 14 residues. The CDR3 loop is CASSSSSGNQPQHF. DNA for the CDR3: TGTGCCAGCAGTTCGAGTAGTGGCAATCAGCCCCAGCATTTT.

The chain recombines TRBV4-3 with TRBJ2-7, with TRBD1 matching over 11 bases. Germline loops: CDR1 LGHNA, CDR2 YSLEER. The CDR3 covers 18 residues. The V and J ends lost 5 bases and 4 bases, in that order; junction bases with no gene match: 16. The CDR3 here is CASSVYESRGQGAYEQYF. DNA of the CDR3: TGCGCCAGCAGCGTGTATGAGTCTCGCGGACAGGGGGCTTACGAGCAGTACTTC.

V and J are TRBV2 and TRBJ1-3; TRBD1 matches 7 bases. V lost 4 bases and J lost 4; bases outside the gene matches: 7. The CDR3 spans 15 residues. The V gene's germline CDR1 is SNHLY and CDR2 FYNNEI. In DNA, the CDR3 is TGTGCCAGCAGTGGGGACAGCCTCCACGGAAACACCATATATTTT. Translation: CASSGDSLHGNTIYF.

This rearrangement joins TRBV11-1 to TRBJ1-1, with D unclear. Trimming cost V 6 bases and J 0 bases, with 8 bases left between them. This CDR3 spans 13 amino acids. Germline lookup yields CDR1 SGHAT and CDR2 FQDESV (reference sequence). CDR3 DNA sequence: TGTGCCAGCAGTTTTGACATGAACACTGAAGCTTTCTTT. It specifies CASSFDMNTEAFF.

This clone has just a few counts. The genes are TRBV10-3 and TRBJ2-7; TRBD1 matches 8 bases. J lost 1 base, V lost 3 bases, and 11 bases had no gene match. Germline V gene lookup returns CDR1 ENHRY and CDR2 SYGVKD. The CDR3 loop spans 17 amino acids. In DNA form, the CDR3 reads TGTGCCATCAGTGACCGTAGGGAGACAGGGGTGTCCTACGAGCAGTACTTC. This codes for CAISDRRETGVSYEQYF.

The chain uses TRBV10-1 and TRBJ2-7, with 10 nucleotides matching TRBD1. The CDR3 extends over 18 amino acids. Germline CDR1 and CDR2: WNHNN and SYGVQD (reference sequence). Trimming removed 4 bases from V and 1 base from J; junction bases left unmatched: 13. The CDR3 loop is CASSAGQGDRGFSYEQYF. As DNA, the CDR3 is TGCGCCAGCAGTGCCGGGCAGGGGGACAGGGGCTTTTCCTACGAGCAGTACTTC.

With regard to this clone: This sample also contains other DNA sequences that code for the same CDR3. The chain recombines TRBV12-3 or TRBV12-4 with TRBJ2-3; no clear D gene. The V end was cut by 4 bases, the J end by 4 bases, with 3 bases between. The CDR3 covers 11 residues. The CDR3 nucleotides read TGTGCCAGCAGTTCTGCAGATACGCAGTATTTT. It translates to CASSSADTQYF.

The chain couples TRBV4-3 to TRBJ1-2; maybe TRBD1 (5 bases). This CDR3 contains 15 residues. Trimming stripped 1 base from V and 3 bases from J, with 12 bases between. The germline V gene has CDR1 LGHNA and CDR2 YSLEER. The chain's CDR3 is CASSQVGGADYGYTF. The CDR3 DNA sequence: TGCGCCAGCAGCCAAGTAGGAGGGGCCGACTATGGCTACACCTTC.

The V gene is TRBV15, the J gene TRBJ1-2, with unresolved D. The V gene lost 1 base and the J gene lost 4 bases, with 7 bases spanning the gap. CDR1 is LNHNV and CDR2 is YYDKDF in the germline V gene (reference sequence). This CDR3 has 13 residues. CDR3 nucleotide sequence: TGTGCCACCAGCAGAGCCCCCAGCTATGGCTACACCTTC. This gives the protein CATSRAPSYGYTF.

The J gene is TRBJ1-3, the V gene TRBV30, with a weak D call TRBD1 (6 bases). The CDR3 has 15 residues. Germline loops: CDR1 GTSNPN, CDR2 SVGIG (reference sequence). Trimming removed 3 bases from V and 4 bases from J, with 16 bases in between. Here the CDR3 DNA reads TGTGCCTGGAGGAAAGTAGGGACAAACGGAAACACCATATATTTT. This gives the protein CAWRKVGTNGNTIYF.

The chain has TRBV18 and TRBJ1-2; D perhaps matches TRBD1 (5 bases). Trimming removed 4 bases from V and 8 bases from J, with 20 bases in between. The germline gives CDR1 KGHSH, CDR2 LQKENI. This CDR3 is built from 15 residues. CDR3 nucleotide sequence: TGTGCCAGCTCACACGGTCAGGGCCTGACGAAAGGCTACACCTTC. This gives the protein CASSHGQGLTKGYTF.

The rearrangement uses TRBV27 and TRBJ1-2, with D perhaps matching TRBD1 (6 bases). Per germline, CDR1 MNHEY and CDR2 SMNVEV (reference sequence). There are 13 residues in the CDR3. V was pared by 4 bases and J by 4 bases, with 10 bases between. The CDR3, as DNA: TGTGCCAGCAGTTGTACAGGGTGCTATGGCTACACCTTC. The encoded protein is CASSCTGCYGYTF.

This clone showed up just once. CDR3 sequence (DNA): TGTGCCAGTAAGGAGGGCCAGGGTAATGAAAAACTGTTTTTT. Protein sequence: CASKEGQGNEKLFF. V is TRBV19 and J is TRBJ1-4; D perhaps matches TRBD1 (5 bases). This CDR3 has 14 residues. V dropped 7 bases and J dropped 4 bases, with 13 bases sitting between them. Germline V gene sequence: CDR1 LNHDA, CDR2 SQIVND (reference sequence).

CDR3 residues: CASSQSLAYEQYF. The DNA of the CDR3 is TGTGCCAGCAGCCAATCATTGGCTTACGAGCAGTACTTC. This chain uses TRBV3-1 (or the pseudogene TRBV3-2) with TRBJ2-7; D gene unclear. The CDR3 sequence is 13 residues long. Germline V gene lookup returns CDR1 LGHDT and CDR2 YNNKEL (reference sequence). Between the trimmed V and J ends, which lost 2 bases and 4 bases, there was a span of 9 bases.

The chain has TRBV6-5 and TRBJ1-4; no clear D. CDR1 is MNHEY and CDR2 is SVGAGI in the germline V gene. There are 13 residues in the CDR3. Trimming cost V 8 bases and J 5 bases, with 12 bases left between them. The CDR3 DNA reads as TGTGCCAGCCAAACGGGGAGCAATGAAAAACTGTTTTTT. Residues: CASQTGSNEKLFF.

The rearrangement joins TRBV5-6 to TRBJ2-5; the D is unclear. The germline V gene encodes CDR1 SGHDT and CDR2 YYEEEE. Trimming took 2 bases from V and 9 from J, leaving 11 bases between them. The CDR3 has 12 residues. CDR3 sequence: CASSFADTAQYF. For the CDR3, the DNA is TGTGCCAGCAGCTTTGCAGACACTGCCCAGTACTTC.

The chain couples TRBV6-5 to TRBJ1-2, with unresolved D. Germline V gives CDR1 MNHEY, CDR2 SVGAGI. The V end was cut by 0 bases, the J end by 6 bases, with 8 bases between. The CDR3 covers 13 residues. CDR3 loop: CASSYSTADGYTF. Written as DNA, the CDR3 is TGTGCCAGCAGTTACTCGACCGCGGATGGCTACACCTTC.